This TCR beta chain was identified during a study of cytomegalovirus exposure and HLA in healthy donors. V dropped 4 bases and J dropped 2 bases, with 9 bases sitting between them. Germline V gives CDR1 ENHRY, CDR2 SYGVKD. The CDR3 is made up of 13 amino acids. The PCR was carried out with 60 Vbeta primers and 13 Jbeta primers. The repertoire was sequenced with immunoSEQ multiplex PCR; TCRdb's copy has only in-frame clones and lacks some. The repertoire holds fewer than 250,000 clones, around 82% seen once, with around 2% in the top ten. Sequencing input: PBMCs. V is TRBV10-3 and J is TRBJ2-7, with D perhaps matching TRBD1 (5 bases). This receptor was taken from a man aged 18-30 years in good health and CMV-seronegative. The chain's CDR3 is CAISADSTYEQYF. The CDR3 region has the DNA TGTGCCATCAGTGCTGACAGCACCTACGAGCAGTACTTC.